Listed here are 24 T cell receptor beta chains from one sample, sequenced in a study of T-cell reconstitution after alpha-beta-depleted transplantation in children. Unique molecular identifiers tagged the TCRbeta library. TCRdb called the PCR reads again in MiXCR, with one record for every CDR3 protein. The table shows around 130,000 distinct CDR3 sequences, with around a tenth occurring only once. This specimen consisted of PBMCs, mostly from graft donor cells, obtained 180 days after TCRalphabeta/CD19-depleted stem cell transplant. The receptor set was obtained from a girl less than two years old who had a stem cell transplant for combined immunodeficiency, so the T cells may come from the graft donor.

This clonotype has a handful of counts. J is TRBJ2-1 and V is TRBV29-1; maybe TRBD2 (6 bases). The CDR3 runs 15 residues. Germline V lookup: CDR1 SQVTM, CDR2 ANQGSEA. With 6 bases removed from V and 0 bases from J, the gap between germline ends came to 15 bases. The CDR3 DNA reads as TGCAGCGTACCACTAGTAGCGGTCTCCTACAATGAGCAGTTCTTC. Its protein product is CSVPLVAVSYNEQFF.

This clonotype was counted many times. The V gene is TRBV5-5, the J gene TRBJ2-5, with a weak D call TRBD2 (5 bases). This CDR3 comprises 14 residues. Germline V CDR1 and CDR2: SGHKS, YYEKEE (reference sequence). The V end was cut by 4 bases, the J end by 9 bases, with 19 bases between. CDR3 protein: CASSLRGGAEAQYF. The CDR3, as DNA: TGTGCCAGCAGCCTACGTGGAGGCGCCGAGGCCCAGTACTTC.

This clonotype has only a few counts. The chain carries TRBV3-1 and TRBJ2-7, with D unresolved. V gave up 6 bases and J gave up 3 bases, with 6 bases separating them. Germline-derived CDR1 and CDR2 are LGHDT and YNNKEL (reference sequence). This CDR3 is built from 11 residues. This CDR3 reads CASRGVYEQYF. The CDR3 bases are TGTGCCAGCAGAGGCGTCTACGAGCAGTACTTC.

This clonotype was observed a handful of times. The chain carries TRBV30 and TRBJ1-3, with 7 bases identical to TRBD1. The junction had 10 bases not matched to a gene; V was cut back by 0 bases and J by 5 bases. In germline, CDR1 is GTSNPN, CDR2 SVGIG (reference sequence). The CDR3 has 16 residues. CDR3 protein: CAWSVLGRGMRNTIYF. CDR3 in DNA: TGTGCCTGGAGTGTACTGGGCAGGGGGATGCGAAACACCATATATTTT. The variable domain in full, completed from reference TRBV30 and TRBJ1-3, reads SQTIHQWPATLVQPVGSPLSLECTVEGTSNPNLYWYRQAAGRGLQLLFYSVGIGQISSEVPQNLSASRPQDRQFILSSKKLLLSDSGFYLCAWSVLGRGMRNTIYFGEGSWLTVV.

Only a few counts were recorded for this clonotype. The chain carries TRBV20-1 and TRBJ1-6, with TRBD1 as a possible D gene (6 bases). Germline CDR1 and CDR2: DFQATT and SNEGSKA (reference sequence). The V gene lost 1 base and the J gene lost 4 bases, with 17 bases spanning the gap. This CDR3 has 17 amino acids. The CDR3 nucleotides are TGCAGTGCTAGAGTAGGGACACCCGGGGAGTATAATTCACCCCTCCACTTT. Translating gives CSARVGTPGEYNSPLHF.

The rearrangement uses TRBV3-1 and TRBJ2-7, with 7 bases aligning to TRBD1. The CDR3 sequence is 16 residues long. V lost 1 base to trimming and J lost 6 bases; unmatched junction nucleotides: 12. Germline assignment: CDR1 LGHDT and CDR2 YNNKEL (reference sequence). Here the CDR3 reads CASSQVMGRGKLEQYF. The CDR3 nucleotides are TGTGCCAGCAGCCAAGTAATGGGCAGGGGGAAACTCGAGCAGTACTTC.

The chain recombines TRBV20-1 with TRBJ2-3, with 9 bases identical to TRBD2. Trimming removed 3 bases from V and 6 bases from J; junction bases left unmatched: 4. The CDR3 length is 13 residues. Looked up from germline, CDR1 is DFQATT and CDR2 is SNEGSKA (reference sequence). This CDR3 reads CSASGTSFDTQYF. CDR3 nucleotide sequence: TGCAGTGCTAGCGGGACTAGCTTCGATACGCAGTATTTT.

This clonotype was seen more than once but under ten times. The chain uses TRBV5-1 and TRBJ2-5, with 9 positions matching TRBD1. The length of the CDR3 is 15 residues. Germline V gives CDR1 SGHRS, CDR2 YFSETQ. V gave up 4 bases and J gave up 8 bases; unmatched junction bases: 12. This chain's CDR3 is CASSPGQGRFTTQYF. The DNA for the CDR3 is TGCGCCAGCAGCCCCGGACAGGGGAGGTTCACCACCCAGTACTTC.

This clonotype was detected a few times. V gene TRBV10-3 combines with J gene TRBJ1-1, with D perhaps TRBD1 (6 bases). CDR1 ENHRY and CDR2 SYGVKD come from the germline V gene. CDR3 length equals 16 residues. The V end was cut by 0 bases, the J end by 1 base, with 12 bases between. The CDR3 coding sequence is TGTGCCATCAGTGAGTCGACTATGACAGGGAACACTGAAGCTTTCTTT. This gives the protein CAISESTMTGNTEAFF.

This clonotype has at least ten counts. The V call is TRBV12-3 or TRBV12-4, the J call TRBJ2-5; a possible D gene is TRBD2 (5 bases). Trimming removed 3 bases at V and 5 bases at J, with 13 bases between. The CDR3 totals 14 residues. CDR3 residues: CASSFSGRGETQYF. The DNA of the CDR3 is TGTGCCAGCAGTTTCTCCGGCCGAGGGGAGACCCAGTACTTC.

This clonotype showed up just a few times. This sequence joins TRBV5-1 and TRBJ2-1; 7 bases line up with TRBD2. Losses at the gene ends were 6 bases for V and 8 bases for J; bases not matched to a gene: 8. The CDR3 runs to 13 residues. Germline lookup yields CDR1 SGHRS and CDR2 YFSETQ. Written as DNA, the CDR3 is TGCGCCAGCACCTCTGGGGGGGTACATGAGCAGTTCTTC. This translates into CASTSGGVHEQFF.

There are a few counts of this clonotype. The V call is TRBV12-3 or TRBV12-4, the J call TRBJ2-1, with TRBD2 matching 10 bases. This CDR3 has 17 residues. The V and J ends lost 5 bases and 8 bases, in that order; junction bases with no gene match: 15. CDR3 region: CASSTQLAGGRSDEQFF. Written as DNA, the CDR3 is TGTGCCAGCAGTACCCAATTAGCGGGAGGTCGCTCGGATGAGCAGTTCTTC.

CDR3 region: CASSLLAGGSTDTQYF. The CDR3 coding sequence is TGTGCCAGCAGTCTACTAGCGGGGGGTAGCACAGATACGCAGTATTTT. The chain carries TRBV5-5 and TRBJ2-3, with 12 bases fitting TRBD2. The length of the CDR3 is 16 residues. Germline loops: CDR1 SGHKS, CDR2 YYEKEE (reference sequence). J lost 0 bases, V lost 5 bases, and 4 bases had no gene match.

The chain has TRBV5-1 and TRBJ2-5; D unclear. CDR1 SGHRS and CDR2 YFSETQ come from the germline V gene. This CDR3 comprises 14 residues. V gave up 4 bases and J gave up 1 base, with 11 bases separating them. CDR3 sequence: CASSNTALQETQYF. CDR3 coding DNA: TGCGCCAGCAGCAACACAGCTCTCCAAGAGACCCAGTACTTC.

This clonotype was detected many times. The CDR3 DNA reads as TGCGCCAGCAGCCAAGATGACAGGGTCACAGATACGCAGTATTTT. Translating it yields CASSQDDRVTDTQYF. The chain employs TRBV4-3 and TRBJ2-3, with 7 bases lining up with TRBD1. The ends lost 0 bases at V and 2 bases at J; junction bases unmatched: 2. CDR1 is LGHNA, CDR2 YSLEER, per germline. This CDR3 has 15 residues.

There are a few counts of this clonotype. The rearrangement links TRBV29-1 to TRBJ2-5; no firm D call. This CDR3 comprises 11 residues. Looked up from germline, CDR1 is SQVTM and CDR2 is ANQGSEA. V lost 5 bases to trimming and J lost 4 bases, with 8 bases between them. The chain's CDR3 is CSVWAGETQYF. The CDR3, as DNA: TGCAGCGTTTGGGCAGGAGAGACCCAGTACTTC.

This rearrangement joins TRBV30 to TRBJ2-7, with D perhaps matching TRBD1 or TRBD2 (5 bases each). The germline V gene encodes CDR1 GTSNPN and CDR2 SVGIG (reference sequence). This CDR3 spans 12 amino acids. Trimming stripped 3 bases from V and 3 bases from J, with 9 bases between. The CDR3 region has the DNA TGTGCCTGGAGCAGGGACGTCTACGAGCAGTACTTC. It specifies CAWSRDVYEQYF.

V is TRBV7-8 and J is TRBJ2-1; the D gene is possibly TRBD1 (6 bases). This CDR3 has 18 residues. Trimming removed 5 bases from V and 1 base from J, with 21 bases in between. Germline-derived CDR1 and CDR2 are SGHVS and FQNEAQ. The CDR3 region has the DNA TGTGCCAGCAGCCCTCTTTGGGCCAGGGGACGGTCCTACAATGAGCAGTTCTTC. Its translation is CASSPLWARGRSYNEQFF. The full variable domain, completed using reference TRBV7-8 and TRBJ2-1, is GAGVSQSPRYKVAKRGQDVALRCDPISGHVSLFWYQQALGQGPEFLTYFQNEAQLDKSGLPSDRFFAERPEGSVSTLKIQRTQQEDSAVYLCASSPLWARGRSYNEQFFGPGTRLTVL.

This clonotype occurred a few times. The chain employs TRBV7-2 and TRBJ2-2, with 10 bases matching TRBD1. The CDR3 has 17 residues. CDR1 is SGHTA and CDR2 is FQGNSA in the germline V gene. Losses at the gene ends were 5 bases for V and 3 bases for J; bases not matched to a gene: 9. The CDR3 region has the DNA TGTGCCAGCAGCCTACAAACCGGGACAGGGGACACCGGGGAGCTGTTTTTT. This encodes CASSLQTGTGDTGELFF.

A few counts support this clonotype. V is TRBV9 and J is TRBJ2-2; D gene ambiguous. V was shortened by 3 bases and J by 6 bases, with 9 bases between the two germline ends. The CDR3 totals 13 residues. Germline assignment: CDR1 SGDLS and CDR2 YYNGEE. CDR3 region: CASSDRRSGELFF. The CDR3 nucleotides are TGTGCCAGCAGCGATCGGAGATCCGGGGAGCTGTTTTTT.

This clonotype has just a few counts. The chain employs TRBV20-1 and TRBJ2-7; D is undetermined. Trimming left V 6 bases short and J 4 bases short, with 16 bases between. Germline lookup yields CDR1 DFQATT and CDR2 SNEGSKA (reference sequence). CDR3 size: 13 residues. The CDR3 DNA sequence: TGCAGTGCAAAACCCCTACACCCATACGAGCAGTACTTC. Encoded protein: CSAKPLHPYEQYF.

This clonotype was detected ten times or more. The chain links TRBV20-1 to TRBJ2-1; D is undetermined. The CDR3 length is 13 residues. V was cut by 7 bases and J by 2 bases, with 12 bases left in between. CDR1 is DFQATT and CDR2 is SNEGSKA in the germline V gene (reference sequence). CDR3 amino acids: CSVDKIPYNEQFF. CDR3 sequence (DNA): TGCAGTGTCGATAAAATCCCCTACAATGAGCAGTTCTTC.

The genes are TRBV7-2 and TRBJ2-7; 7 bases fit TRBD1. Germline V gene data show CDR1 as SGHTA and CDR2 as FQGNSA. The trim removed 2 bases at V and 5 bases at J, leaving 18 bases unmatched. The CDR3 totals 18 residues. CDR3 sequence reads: CASSLRSPHRGVRNEQYF. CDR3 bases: TGTGCCAGCAGCTTAAGGAGTCCCCACAGGGGTGTAAGGAACGAGCAGTACTTC.

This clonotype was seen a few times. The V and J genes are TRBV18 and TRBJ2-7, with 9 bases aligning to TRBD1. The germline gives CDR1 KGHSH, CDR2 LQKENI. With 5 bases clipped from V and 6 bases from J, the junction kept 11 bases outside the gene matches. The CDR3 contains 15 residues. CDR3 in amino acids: CASSDLRDRVFEQYF. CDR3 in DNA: TGTGCCAGCTCAGACCTCCGGGACAGGGTTTTCGAGCAGTACTTC.